These T cell receptor beta chains were read from a single sample in a study of blood T cell repertoires in COVID-19. Sequencing was performed with immunoSEQ multiplex PCR; in TCRdb, only in-frame clones are kept and a portion is missing. The table has about 180,000 clones, roughly 87% seen once. Sequencing was done on a sample of peripheral blood. These receptors all come from a young man who had recovered from COVID-19. CDR3s include the opening cysteine and the closing phenylalanine or tryptophan. The D gene is left open where the match is weak. Not all rows give a size; the values are once, few, many and, for expanded clones, a class.

>-|-|TRBJ2-3|TRBV4-3
CASSSRWAATDTQYF
TGCGCCAGCAGCTCCCGGTGGGCTGCGACAGATACGCAGTATTTT
>-|-|TRBJ2-7|TRBV7-6
CASSSYQGGFYEQYF
TGTGCCAGCAGCTCCTACCAGGGCGGTTTCTACGAGCAGTACTTC
>TRBD1|-|TRBJ2-2|TRBV27
CASSQTGLVGELFF
TGTGCCAGCAGCCAGACAGGGCTAGTCGGGGAGCTGTTTTTT
>-|-|TRBJ2-2|TRBV2
CASSEEGVRTGELFF
TGTGCCAGCAGTGAGGAGGGAGTGCGAACCGGGGAGCTGTTTTTT
>TRBD2|-|TRBJ2-5|TRBV4-3
CASSRELAGGINQETQYF
TGCGCCAGCAGCCGAGAACTAGCGGGAGGGATTAACCAAGAGACCCAGTACTTC
>-|-|TRBJ1-1|TRBV6-5
CASSSGRQAFF
TGTGCCAGCAGCTCCGGGAGACAAGCTTTCTTT
>TRBD1|-|TRBJ2-4|TRBV19
CASSSGQGNIQYF
TGTGCCAGTAGTTCTGGACAGGGGAACATTCAGTACTTC
>-|-|TRBJ1-5|TRBV5-1
CASSLEYSNQPQHF
TGCGCCAGCAGCCTAGAATATAGCAATCAGCCCCAGCATTTT
>TRBD2|-|TRBJ2-7|TRBV5-1
CASTLSGLAGSKEQYF
TGCGCCAGCACCCTGTCTGGACTAGCGGGGTCTAAAGAGCAGTACTTC
>TRBD2|-|TRBJ2-2|TRBV10-1
CASSDTGRAGNTGELFF
TGCGCCAGCAGTGACACCGGGAGAGCGGGAAACACCGGGGAGCTGTTTTTT
>-|-|TRBJ2-7|TRBV27
CASSFSDSRHEQYF
TGTGCCAGCAGTTTCTCGGACTCTCGTCACGAGCAGTACTTC
>TRBD1|-|TRBJ1-2|TRBV29-1
CSVDRGAYGYTF
TGCAGCGTCGACAGGGGGGCCTATGGCTACACCTTC
>TRBD2|-|TRBJ2-7|TRBV7-9
CASSLGLAGGYYEQYF
TGTGCCAGCAGCCTCGGACTAGCGGGAGGCTACTACGAGCAGTACTTC
>TRBD2|-|TRBJ2-7|TRBV18
CASSPRLAGEGHEQYF
TGTGCCAGCTCACCACGACTAGCGGGAGAGGGGCACGAGCAGTACTTC
>-|-|TRBJ2-3|TRBV19
CASTSGELARDTQYF
TGTGCCAGTACTTCTGGAGAACTAGCAAGGGATACGCAGTATTTT
>-|-|TRBJ2-7|TRBV7-2
CASSLRVSEQYF
TGTGCCAGCAGCTTAAGAGTGTCCGAGCAGTACTTC
>TRBD2|-|TRBJ2-7|TRBV15
CATSRAAGTIYEQYF
TGTGCCACCAGCAGAGCGGCAGGGACTATTTACGAGCAGTACTTC
>TRBD2|once|TRBJ2-5|TRBV7-2
CASSPRLTSGIGETQYF
TGTGCCAGCAGCCCTCGTTTGACTAGCGGGATAGGAGAGACCCAGTACTTC
>-|-|TRBJ1-1|TRBV7-9
CASSFSGISNTEAFF
TGTGCCAGCAGCTTCTCAGGCATTTCGAACACTGAAGCTTTCTTT
>TRBD2|-|TRBJ2-2|TRBV7-2
CASSLAGGLGGELFF
TGTGCCAGCAGCCTAGCGGGAGGGCTTGGAGGGGAGCTGTTTTTT
>TRBD1|-|TRBJ2-7|TRBV4-3
CASSQGQFYEQYF
TGCGCCAGCAGCCAGGGACAGTTCTACGAGCAGTACTTC
>-|-|TRBJ2-5|TRBV28
CASSLRGAVSGYQETQYF
TGTGCCAGCAGTTTAAGAGGGGCGGTTAGCGGATACCAAGAGACCCAGTACTTC
>-|-|TRBJ2-7|TRBV15
CATSSQRGYEQYF
TGTGCCACCAGCAGCCAAAGGGGATACGAGCAGTACTTC
>-|-|TRBJ2-1|TRBV4-3
CASSQDGGGRDLVNEQFF
TGCGCCAGCAGCCAAGATGGGGGAGGTCGAGATCTCGTCAATGAGCAGTTCTTC
>TRBD2|-|TRBJ2-2|TRBV3-1/TRBV3-2
CASTRREGNTGELFF
TGTGCCAGCACTAGGCGGGAGGGGAACACCGGGGAGCTGTTTTTT
>-|-|TRBJ2-2|TRBV21-1
CASNDRRNTGELFF
TGTGCCAGCAACGACAGGAGGAACACCGGGGAGCTGTTTTTT
>-|-|TRBJ1-1|TRBV7-8
CASSLREILNTEAFF
TGTGCCAGCAGCTTAAGGGAGATCCTGAACACTGAAGCTTTCTTT
>-|-|TRBJ1-5|TRBV6-2/TRBV6-3
CASSSPADGQPQHF
TGTGCCAGCAGTTCCCCAGCGGATGGTCAGCCCCAGCATTTT
>TRBD1|once|TRBJ2-2|TRBV2
CASKDRDSFNTGELFF
TGTGCCAGCAAAGACAGGGATTCCTTTAACACCGGGGAGCTGTTTTTT
>TRBD2|-|TRBJ2-1|TRBV19
CASSIGPPGVAGEDDEQFF
TGTGCCAGTAGTATAGGCCCTCCGGGTGTGGCGGGAGAGGACGATGAGCAGTTCTTC
>-|-|TRBJ1-1|TRBV28
CASLMNTEAFF
TGTGCCAGCTTAATGAACACTGAAGCTTTCTTT
>TRBD2|-|TRBJ2-3|TRBV19
CASSILAGVTDTQYF
TGTGCCAGTAGTATACTAGCGGGAGTAACAGATACGCAGTATTTT
>-|-|TRBJ2-3|TRBV24-1
CATSESDRRADTQYF
TGTGCCACCAGTGAGTCGGACAGAAGAGCAGATACGCAGTATTTT
>-|-|TRBJ2-4|TRBV11-2
CASSLGGLSFGGNIQYF
TGTGCCAGCAGCTTAGGAGGACTTAGCTTCGGAGGGAACATTCAGTACTTC
>TRBD2|-|TRBJ2-7|TRBV29-1
CSVEGLAGVYEQYF
TGCAGCGTTGAGGGACTAGCGGGAGTCTACGAGCAGTACTTC
>-|-|TRBJ2-6|TRBV3-1/TRBV3-2
CASSPSVRRSSGANVLTF
TGTGCCAGCAGCCCTTCGGTGAGACGGAGCTCTGGGGCCAACGTCCTGACTTTC
>TRBD1|-|TRBJ2-1|TRBV15
CATSSWDRERNEQFF
TGTGCCACCAGCAGTTGGGACAGGGAGAGGAATGAGCAGTTCTTC
>TRBD2|-|TRBJ2-7|TRBV7-2
CASSLTREGLYEQYF
TGTGCCAGCAGCTTAACCCGGGAGGGCCTCTACGAGCAGTACTTC
>TRBD1|-|TRBJ2-7|TRBV7-6
CASSLGPQGAYEQYF
TGTGCCAGCAGCTTAGGCCCCCAGGGGGCCTACGAGCAGTACTTC
>TRBD1|-|TRBJ2-7|TRBV11-3
CASSLDLGTAFYEQYF
TGTGCCAGCAGCTTAGATCTTGGGACAGCCTTCTACGAGCAGTACTTC
>-|-|TRBJ2-3|TRBV7-2
CASSLAYTDTQYF
TGTGCCAGCAGCTTAGCCTACACAGATACGCAGTATTTT